This TCR beta chain was identified in a study of CD8+ T cells in alopecia areata. CDR1 is SGHRS, CDR2 YFSETQ, per germline. The CDR3 has 15 amino acids. Deletions cut 4 bases from V and 4 bases from J, with 15 bases between. The study's findings and limits: Shared TCR sequences were less clear between patients than in mice, possibly partly from HLA diversity.

The authors sorted CD4+ cells into CD25+CD127- cells for four or five patients. In alopecia areata patients, both lesional scalp punch biopsies and peripheral blood were collected. Comment on this clone: Its cognate antigen is unknown.

Extracted from the samples, RNA was reverse transcribed into cDNA to serve as the sequencing template. Some clones are missing from TCRdb's copy, which holds only in-frame ones; the method was immunoSEQ multiplex PCR. The sample has 37,000 or so clones; around half are singletons. The V and J genes are TRBV5-1 and TRBJ1-5, with D possibly being TRBD1 (5 bases). The sample taken for sequencing was CD4+ Tregs sorted from blood. This receptor was taken from a human donor with alopecia areata. The CDR3 reads CASSPGGSLNQPQHF. The CDR3 DNA reads TGCGCCAGCAGCCCGGGGGGAAGTCTGAATCAGCCCCAGCATTTT.